Shown below are 25 T cell receptor beta chains from a single sample sequenced in a study of blood T cell repertoires in COVID-19. Method: immunoSEQ multiplex PCR; TCRdb's copy keeps in-frame clones and lacks some. Among 250,000 to 300,000 clones listed, roughly 90% were seen once. The sample comprised PBMCs or T cells enriched from blood (not recorded which). These receptors originate from a woman aged 40-49 years with acute COVID-19.

The genes are TRBV11-2 and TRBJ2-1; tentative D call: TRBD1 (6 bases). The germline CDR1 and CDR2 sequences are SGHAT and FQNNGV. The length of the CDR3 is 15 residues. Trimming pared 6 bases from V and 2 bases from J, leaving 14 bases between. The CDR3 region has the DNA TGTGCCAGCAGGGAGCAGGGGCTTACCTACAATGAGCAGTTCTTC. Its protein product is CASREQGLTYNEQFF.

The chain couples TRBV7-2 to TRBJ2-7, with TRBD2 as a possible D gene (6 bases). CDR3 length equals 14 residues. Germline V gene sequence: CDR1 SGHTA, CDR2 FQGNSA. V was clipped by 3 bases and J by 2 bases, with 11 bases between them. The CDR3, as DNA: TGTGCCAGCAGCTTTGGGACTCTGGCCTACGAGCAGTACTTC. Its translation is CASSFGTLAYEQYF.

The count of this clone is one. This chain connects TRBV24-1 to TRBJ2-7; D perhaps matches TRBD1 (6 bases). CDR1 and CDR2 (germline): KGHDR, SFDVKD. The CDR3 covers 15 residues. The V end lost 6 bases, the J end lost 6 bases, and 20 bases lay between the germline ends. The CDR3 DNA is TGTGCCACCAGTTCGACAGGCTCTCCTTTATCCGAGCAGTACTTC. This translates into CATSSTGSPLSEQYF.

The CDR3 spells CASSPGEETQYF. In DNA form, the CDR3 reads TGTGCCAGTAGTCCAGGGGAAGAGACCCAGTACTTC. The V gene is TRBV19, the J gene TRBJ2-5, with D tentatively TRBD1 (6 bases). The V end lost 5 bases, the J end lost 3 bases, and 7 bases lay between the germline ends. The CDR3 sequence is 12 residues long. Germline CDR1 is LNHDA and CDR2 is SQIVND (reference sequence).

This chain links TRBV28 with TRBJ1-2, with TRBD1 matching over 10 bases. Trimming removed 5 bases from V and 7 bases from J; junction bases left unmatched: 10. Germline-derived CDR1 and CDR2 are MDHEN and SYDVKM. This CDR3 region has 15 residues. CDR3 amino acids: CASSTPGQGLAGYTF. CDR3 DNA sequence: TGTGCCAGCAGTACGCCGGGACAGGGGTTGGCTGGCTACACCTTC.

This rearrangement joins TRBV25-1 to TRBJ1-1; TRBD1 matches 7 bases. This CDR3 region has 14 residues. V lost 2 bases, J lost 5 bases, and 5 bases stayed unmatched. Germline lookup yields CDR1 MGHDK and CDR2 SYGVNS. The CDR3: CASSETGAGTEAFF. The CDR3 coding sequence is TGTGCCAGCAGTGAAACAGGGGCAGGAACTGAAGCTTTCTTT.

The chain is built from TRBV30 and TRBJ2-1, with TRBD1 matching over 8 bases. V was pared by 4 bases and J by 5 bases, with 4 bases of the junction left unmatched. In germline, CDR1 is GTSNPN, CDR2 SVGIG (reference sequence). The length of the CDR3 is 13 residues. The CDR3, as DNA: TGTGCCTGGACCCAGGGGGCCGACAATGAGCAGTTCTTC. This encodes CAWTQGADNEQFF. Looking up the rest from reference TRBV30 and TRBJ2-1 gives the full variable domain: SQTIHQWPATLVQPVGSPLSLECTVEGTSNPNLYWYRQAAGRGLQLLFYSVGIGQISSEVPQNLSASRPQDRQFILSSKKLLLSDSGFYLCAWTQGADNEQFFGPGTRLTVL.

This clone was counted once. The chain is built from TRBV11-3 and TRBJ2-4, with D unresolved. This CDR3 region has 15 residues. CDR1 and CDR2 from the germline V gene are SGHNT and YENEEA. Deletions cut 5 bases from V and 0 bases from J, with 11 bases between. CDR3 residues: CASSHVPVAKNIQYF. The DNA of the CDR3 is TGTGCCAGCAGCCACGTACCGGTAGCCAAAAACATTCAGTACTTC.

The V gene is TRBV7-8, the J gene TRBJ2-1; tentative D call: TRBD2 (5 bases). Germline CDR1 reads SGHVS; CDR2 reads FQNEAQ. The CDR3 contains 16 residues. V was pared by 5 bases and J by 5 bases, with 19 bases between. The CDR3 here is CASSRERPPINNEQFF. The CDR3 DNA follows: TGTGCCAGCAGCCGCGAGCGGCCGCCCATTAACAATGAGCAGTTCTTC.

The chain uses TRBV7-9 and TRBJ1-1; TRBD1 aligns across 7 bases. The CDR3 has 14 amino acids. Trimming at V came to 5 bases and at J to 2 bases, leaving 5 bases not matched to a gene. Germline CDR1 and CDR2: SEHNR and FQNEAQ (reference sequence). CDR3 sequence (DNA): TGTGCCAGCAGCGAACAGGGGCTAAACACTGAAGCTTTCTTT. Amino acids: CASSEQGLNTEAFF.

The chain combines TRBV7-9 with TRBJ2-5; D possibly corresponds to TRBD1 (5 bases). From germline, CDR1 is SEHNR and CDR2 FQNEAQ (reference sequence). The length of the CDR3 is 16 residues. Trimming removed 6 bases at V and 3 bases at J, with 20 bases between. CDR3 nucleotides: TGTGCCAGCAGTGGACACTTAAGCGCAGGGAAAGAGACCCAGTACTTC. Translated, it gives CASSGHLSAGKETQYF.

The rearrangement uses TRBV28 and TRBJ2-7, with 12 bases lining up with TRBD2. This CDR3 region has 14 residues. Germline V lookup: CDR1 MDHEN, CDR2 SYDVKM. V dropped 10 bases and J dropped 5; count of bases not matched to a gene: 9. CDR3 sequence: CAILASGRADEQYF. CDR3 nucleotides: TGTGCCATCTTAGCTAGCGGGAGGGCCGACGAGCAGTACTTC. Combining the CDR3 with reference TRBV28 and TRBJ2-7 gives the whole variable domain DVKVTQSSRYLVKRTGEKVFLECVQDMDHENMFWYRQDPGLGLRLIYFSYDVKMKEKGDIPEGYSVSREKKERFSLILESASTNQTSMYLCAILASGRADEQYFGPGTRLTVT.

A single count supports this clone. The CDR3 sequence: CASSDLTDSGNTIYF. The CDR3 DNA sequence: TGTGCCAGCAGCGATCTGACAGATAGTGGAAACACCATATATTTT. The chain couples TRBV9 to TRBJ1-3, with a possible D match to TRBD1 (5 bases). This CDR3 region has 15 residues. Trimming took 3 bases from V and 3 from J, leaving 13 bases between them. Germline CDR1 SGDLS, CDR2 YYNGEE.

This clone was seen only a few times. CDR3 sequence reads: CASSEDSFHYGYTF. The CDR3, as DNA: TGCGCCAGCAGCGAGGACAGCTTCCACTATGGCTACACCTTC. The gene calls are TRBV10-2 and TRBJ1-2; tentative D call: TRBD1 (6 bases). CDR1 WSHSY and CDR2 SAAADI come from the germline V gene. Trimming left V 6 bases short and J 3 bases short, with 14 bases between. The CDR3 runs 14 residues.

This clone was seen only once. The V call is TRBV28, the J call TRBJ2-4; maybe TRBD2 (5 bases). V lost 5 bases, J lost 0 bases, and 20 bases lay in between. The CDR3 has 18 amino acids. Germline V CDR1 and CDR2: MDHEN, SYDVKM. The CDR3 sequence: CASSHLPRTAIAKNIQYF. The DNA of the CDR3 is TGTGCCAGCAGTCACCTTCCCCGGACTGCAATAGCCAAAAACATTCAGTACTTC.

This clone was found a few times. The chain joins TRBV4-1 to TRBJ2-3; TRBD1 matches 9 bases. This CDR3 has 16 amino acids. Trimming cost V 1 base and J 4 bases; bases outside gene matches: 6. The germline V gene encodes CDR1 MGHRA and CDR2 YSYEKL. The CDR3 reads CASSQGGDRGADTQYF. CDR3 in DNA: TGCGCCAGCAGCCAAGGCGGTGACAGGGGGGCAGATACGCAGTATTTT.

This chain connects TRBV6-1 to TRBJ2-7, with 7 bases that match TRBD1. The germline gives CDR1 MNHNS, CDR2 SASEGT. The CDR3 is 15 residues long. After removal of 3 bases from V and 2 bases from J, the junction contained 7 bases not matched to a gene. CDR3 coding DNA: TGTGCCAGCAGTGATTCCCATACAGGGGCCTACGAGCAGTACTTC. Its protein is CASSDSHTGAYEQYF.

The chain has TRBV24-1 and TRBJ2-1, with TRBD2 matching over 8 bases. This CDR3 is built from 16 residues. The ends lost 0 bases at V and 8 bases at J; junction bases unmatched: 8. Looked up from germline, CDR1 is KGHDR and CDR2 is SFDVKD. The CDR3 sequence is CATSDLRGGVLDEQFF. CDR3 DNA sequence: TGTGCCACCAGTGATTTGCGGGGGGGGGTTTTGGATGAGCAGTTCTTC.

The DNA of the CDR3 is TGTGCCAGTAGTATCAGGGATAGCAATCAGCCCCAGCATTTT. It specifies CASSIRDSNQPQHF. The rearrangement joins TRBV19 to TRBJ1-5, with D possibly TRBD1 on 5 matching bases. This CDR3 comprises 14 residues. Trimming pared 3 bases from V and 0 bases from J, leaving 6 bases between. CDR1 and CDR2 (germline): LNHDA, SQIVND (reference sequence).

This clone was seen once. The chain employs TRBV16 and TRBJ1-4; D not certain. The germline CDR1 and CDR2 sequences are KGHSY and FQNENV. V lost 2 bases and J lost 3, with 10 bases in between. This CDR3 has 15 amino acids. CDR3 region: CASSQQRVPNEKLFF. In DNA, the CDR3 is TGTGCCAGCAGCCAACAGAGGGTTCCTAATGAAAAACTGTTTTTT.

The chain has TRBV7-2 and TRBJ2-1, with 12 bases matching TRBD2. Germline V gene sequence: CDR1 SGHTA, CDR2 FQGNSA. Unmatched junction bases numbered 6, after V lost 5 bases and J lost 7 bases. The length of the CDR3 is 15 residues. In DNA, the CDR3 is TGTGCCAGCAGCGCGACTAGCGGGAGCTCAAATGAGCAGTTCTTC. It is translated as CASSATSGSSNEQFF.

The chain recombines TRBV28 with TRBJ1-2; TRBD1 matches at 9 bases. This CDR3 is 14 amino acids long. The germline gives CDR1 MDHEN, CDR2 SYDVKM. V lost 4 bases to trimming and J lost 7 bases; unmatched junction nucleotides: 7. The CDR3 protein is CASSSTGGGGGYTF. The CDR3 DNA follows: TGTGCCAGCAGTTCCACAGGGGGCGGAGGTGGCTACACCTTC.

The chain has TRBV28 and TRBJ1-2; 8 bases map to TRBD1. V lost 3 bases to trimming and J lost 8 bases; unmatched junction nucleotides: 8. The germline CDR1 and CDR2 sequences are MDHEN and SYDVKM. This CDR3 spans 14 amino acids. CDR3 nucleotide sequence: TGTGCCAGCAGTTTTCCAGGGGGCTTGCACGGCTACACCTTC. Its protein is CASSFPGGLHGYTF.

The rearrangement links TRBV6-5 to TRBJ2-5; TRBD1 agrees at 8 bases. The CDR3 has 13 residues. Unmatched junction bases numbered 4, after V lost 6 bases and J lost 4 bases. Looked up from germline, CDR1 is MNHEY and CDR2 is SVGAGI. The CDR3 reads CASRRDRGETQYF. The DNA for the CDR3 is TGTGCCAGCAGACGCGACAGGGGAGAGACCCAGTACTTC.

This sequence joins TRBV5-5 and TRBJ1-2; a weak D match, TRBD1 (6 bases). With 3 bases removed from V and 5 bases from J, the gap between germline ends came to 14 bases. The CDR3 has 14 amino acids. CDR1 is SGHKS and CDR2 is YYEKEE in the germline V gene (reference sequence). CDR3 amino acids: CASSSGPGTYGYTF. Here the CDR3 DNA reads TGTGCCAGCAGCTCTGGCCCCGGGACATATGGCTACACCTTC.